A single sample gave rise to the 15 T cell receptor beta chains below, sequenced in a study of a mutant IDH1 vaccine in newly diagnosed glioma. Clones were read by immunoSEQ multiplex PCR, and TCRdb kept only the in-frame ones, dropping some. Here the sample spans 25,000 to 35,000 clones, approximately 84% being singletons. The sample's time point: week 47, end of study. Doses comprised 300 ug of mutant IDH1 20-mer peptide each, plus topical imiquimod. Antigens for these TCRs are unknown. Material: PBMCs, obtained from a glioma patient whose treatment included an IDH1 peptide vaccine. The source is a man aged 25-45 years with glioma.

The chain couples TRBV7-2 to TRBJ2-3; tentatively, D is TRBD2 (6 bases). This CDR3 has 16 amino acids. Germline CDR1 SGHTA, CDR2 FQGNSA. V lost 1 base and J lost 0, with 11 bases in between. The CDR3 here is CASSLDTSTSTDTQYF. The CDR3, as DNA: TGTGCCAGCAGCTTAGATACTAGCACTAGCACAGATACGCAGTATTTT.

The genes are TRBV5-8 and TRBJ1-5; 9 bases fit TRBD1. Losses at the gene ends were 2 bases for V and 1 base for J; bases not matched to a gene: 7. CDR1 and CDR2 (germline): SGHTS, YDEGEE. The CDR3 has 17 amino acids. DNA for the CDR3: TGTGCCAGCAGCTTAAGAGCGACAGGGGGAAGCAATCAGCCCCAGCATTTT. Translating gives CASSLRATGGSNQPQHF.

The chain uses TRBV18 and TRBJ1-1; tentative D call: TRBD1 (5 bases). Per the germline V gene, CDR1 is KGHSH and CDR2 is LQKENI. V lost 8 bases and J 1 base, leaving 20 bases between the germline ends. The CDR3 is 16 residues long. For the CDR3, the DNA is TGTGCCAGCACAGCCACCAGGGAGGTGGGGAACACTGAAGCTTTCTTT. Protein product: CASTATREVGNTEAFF.

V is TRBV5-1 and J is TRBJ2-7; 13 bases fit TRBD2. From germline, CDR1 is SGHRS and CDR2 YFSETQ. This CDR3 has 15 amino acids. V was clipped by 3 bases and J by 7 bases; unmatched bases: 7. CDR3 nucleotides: TGCGCCAGCAGCTCGGACCCGGGACTAGCGGGGGAGCAGTACTTC. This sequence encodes CASSSDPGLAGEQYF. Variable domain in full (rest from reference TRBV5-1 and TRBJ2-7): KAGVTQTPRYLIKTRGQQVTLSCSPISGHRSVSWYQQTPGQGLQFLFEYFSETQRNKGNFPGRFSGRQFSNSRSEMNVSTLELGDSALYLCASSSDPGLAGEQYFGPGTRLTVT.

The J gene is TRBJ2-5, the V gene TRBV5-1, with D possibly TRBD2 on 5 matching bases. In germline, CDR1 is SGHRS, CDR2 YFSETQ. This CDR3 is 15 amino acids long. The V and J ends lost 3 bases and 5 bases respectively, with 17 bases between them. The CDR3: CASSSGLENGETQYF. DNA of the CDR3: TGCGCCAGCAGCTCCGGACTGGAGAACGGGGAGACCCAGTACTTC.

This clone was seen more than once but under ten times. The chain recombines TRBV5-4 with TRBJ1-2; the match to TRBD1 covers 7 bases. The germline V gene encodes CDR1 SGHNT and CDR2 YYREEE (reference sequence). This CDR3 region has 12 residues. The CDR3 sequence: CEEGAPNYGYTF. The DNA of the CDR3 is TGTGAAGAGGGGGCGCCTAACTATGGCTACACCTTC.

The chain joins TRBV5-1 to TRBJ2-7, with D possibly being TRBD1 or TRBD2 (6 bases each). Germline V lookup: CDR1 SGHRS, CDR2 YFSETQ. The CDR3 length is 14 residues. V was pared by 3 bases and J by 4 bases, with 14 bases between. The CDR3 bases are TGCGCCAGCAGCTACGGGGGCGTGGGTTACGAGCAGTACTTC. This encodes CASSYGGVGYEQYF.

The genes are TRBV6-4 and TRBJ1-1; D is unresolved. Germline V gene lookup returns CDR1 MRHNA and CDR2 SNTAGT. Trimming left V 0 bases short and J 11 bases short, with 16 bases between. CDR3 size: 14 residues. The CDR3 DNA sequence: TGTGCCAGCAGTGACTCGATTTCCGCCCCGGCGGCTTTCTTT. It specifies CASSDSISAPAAFF.

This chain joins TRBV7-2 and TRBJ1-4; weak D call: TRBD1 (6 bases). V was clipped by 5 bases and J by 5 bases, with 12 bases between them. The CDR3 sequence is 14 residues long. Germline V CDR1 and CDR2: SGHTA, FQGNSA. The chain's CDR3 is CASSLDSYNEKLFF. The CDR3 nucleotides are TGTGCCAGCAGCCTGGACAGCTACAATGAAAAACTGTTTTTT.

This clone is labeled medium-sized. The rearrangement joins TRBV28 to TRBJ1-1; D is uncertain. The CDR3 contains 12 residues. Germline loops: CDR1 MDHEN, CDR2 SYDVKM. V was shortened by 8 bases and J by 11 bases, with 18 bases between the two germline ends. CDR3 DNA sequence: TGTGCCAGCTCCCCCCCGGACCGTTCGGCTTTCTTT. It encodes CASSPPDRSAFF.

CDR3 sequence reads: CASTFEGEKLFF. For the CDR3, the DNA is TGTGCCAGCACTTTCGAGGGTGAAAAACTGTTTTTT. The chain joins TRBV7-9 to TRBJ1-4; D gene unclear. Germline V gene lookup returns CDR1 SEHNR and CDR2 FQNEAQ (reference sequence). The V gene lost 7 bases and the J gene lost 7 bases, with 10 bases spanning the gap. The CDR3 is 12 residues long.

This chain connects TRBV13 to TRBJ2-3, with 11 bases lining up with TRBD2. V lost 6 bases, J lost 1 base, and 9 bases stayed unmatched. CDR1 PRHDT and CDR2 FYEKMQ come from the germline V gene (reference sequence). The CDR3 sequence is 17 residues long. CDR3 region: CASRNSLGLAGTDTQYF. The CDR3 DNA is TGTGCCAGCAGGAATTCCCTGGGACTAGCGGGCACAGATACGCAGTATTTT.

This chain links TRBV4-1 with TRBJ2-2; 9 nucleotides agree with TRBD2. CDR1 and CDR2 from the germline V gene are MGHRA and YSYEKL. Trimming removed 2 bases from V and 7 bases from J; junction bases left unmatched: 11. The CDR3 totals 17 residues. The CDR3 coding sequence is TGCGCCAGCAGCCAACAAGTTAGACTAGCGGATCTCGGGGAGCTGTTTTTT. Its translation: CASSQQVRLADLGELFF.

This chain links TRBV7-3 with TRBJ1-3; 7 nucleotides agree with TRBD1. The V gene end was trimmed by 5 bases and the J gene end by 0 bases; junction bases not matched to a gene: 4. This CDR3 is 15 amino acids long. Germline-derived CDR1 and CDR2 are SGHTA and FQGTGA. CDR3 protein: CASSQGTDSGNTIYF. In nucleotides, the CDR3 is TGTGCCAGCAGCCAGGGGACAGACTCTGGAAACACCATATATTTT.

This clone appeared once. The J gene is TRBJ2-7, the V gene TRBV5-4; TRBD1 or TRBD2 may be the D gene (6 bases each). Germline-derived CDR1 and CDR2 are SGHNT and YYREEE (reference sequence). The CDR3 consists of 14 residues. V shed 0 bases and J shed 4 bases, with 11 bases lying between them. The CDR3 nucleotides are TGTGCCAGCAGCTTGGCGGGGGCCCTATACGAGCAGTACTTC. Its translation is CASSLAGALYEQYF.